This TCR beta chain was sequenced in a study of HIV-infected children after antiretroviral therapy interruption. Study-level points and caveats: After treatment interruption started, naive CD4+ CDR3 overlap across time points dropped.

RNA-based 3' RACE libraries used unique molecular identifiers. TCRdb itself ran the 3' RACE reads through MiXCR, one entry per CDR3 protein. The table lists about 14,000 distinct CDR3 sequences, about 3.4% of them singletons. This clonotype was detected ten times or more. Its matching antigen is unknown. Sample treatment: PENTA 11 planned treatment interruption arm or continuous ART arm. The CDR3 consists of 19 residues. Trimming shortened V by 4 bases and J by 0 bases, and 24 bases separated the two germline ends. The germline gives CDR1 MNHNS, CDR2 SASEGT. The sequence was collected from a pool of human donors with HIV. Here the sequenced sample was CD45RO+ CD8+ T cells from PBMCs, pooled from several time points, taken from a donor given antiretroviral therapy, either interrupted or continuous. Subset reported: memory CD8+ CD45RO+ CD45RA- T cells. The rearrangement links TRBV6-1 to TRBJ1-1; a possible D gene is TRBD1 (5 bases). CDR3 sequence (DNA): TGTGCCAGCAGTGGGGGGGGTTTCGCGGTTCTTGGGATGAACACTGAAGCTTTCTTT. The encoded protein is CASSGGGFAVLGMNTEAFF.